The 20 T cell receptor beta chains below all came from one sample that was sequenced in a study of beta chain features in type 1 diabetes. Study-wide results and caveats: Shortening that was moderate but significant affected the TCRB CDR3s of Type 1 diabetes patients in all four CD4+ subsets.

Investigators reverse transcribed all isolated RNA, so they sequenced expressed TCRB transcripts. The method was immunoSEQ multiplex PCR; TCRdb's version includes in-frame clones alone and lacks a portion of them. Of hundreds of thousands of clones in the sample, roughly 12% were seen once. These receptors have no known antigen. The sequenced material came from naive CD4+ T cells from blood. Receptor source: a man younger than 35 with type 1 diabetes.

This clone was recorded a few times. The V gene is TRBV2, the J gene TRBJ1-5, with D hard to call. Trimming pared 3 bases from V and 0 bases from J, leaving 6 bases between. The CDR3 has 14 amino acids. CDR1 and CDR2 (germline): SNHLY, FYNNEI. The chain's CDR3 is CASSDVDSNQPQHF. As DNA, the CDR3 is TGTGCCAGCAGTGACGTAGATAGCAATCAGCCCCAGCATTTT. Filled out from reference TRBV2 and TRBJ1-5, the complete variable domain reads EPEVTQTPSHQVTQMGQEVILRCVPISNHLYFYWYRQILGQKVEFLVSFYNNEISEKSEIFDDQFSVERPDGSNFTLKIRSTKLEDSAMYFCASSDVDSNQPQHFGDGTRLSIL.

The chain recombines TRBV5-4 with TRBJ2-7, with D possibly matching TRBD2 (6 bases). The V end lost 4 bases, the J end lost 5 bases, and 13 bases lay between the germline ends. Germline assignment: CDR1 SGHNT and CDR2 YYREEE (reference sequence). The CDR3 extends over 13 amino acids. The CDR3 reads CASSRERSDEQYF. The CDR3 DNA reads as TGTGCCAGCAGCCGGGAGCGAAGCGACGAGCAGTACTTC. Full variable domain (missing parts from reference TRBV5-4 and TRBJ2-7): ETGVTQSPTHLIKTRGQQVTLRCSSQSGHNTVSWYQQALGQGPQFIFQYYREEENGRGNFPPRFSGLQFPNYSSELNVNALELDDSALYLCASSRERSDEQYFGPGTRLTVT.

The chain links TRBV7-8 to TRBJ1-1; perhaps TRBD1 as D (5 bases). V shed 8 bases and J shed 6 bases, with 19 bases lying between them. Germline CDR1 is SGHVS and CDR2 is FQNEAQ. This CDR3 is built from 14 residues. The CDR3, as DNA: TGTGCCAGCGGAAGAGGGACCCCGGGCGCTGAAGCTTTCTTT. Encoded protein: CASGRGTPGAEAFF.

The DNA for the CDR3 is TGTGCCAGCAGTTTGGACAGGGTGTCGGGCGAGCAGTACTTC. It specifies CASSLDRVSGEQYF. The genes are TRBV6-5 and TRBJ2-7, with 8 bases lining up with TRBD1. The germline V gene has CDR1 MNHEY and CDR2 SVGAGI. Trimming took 4 bases from V and 6 from J; bases not matched to a gene: 8. The CDR3 sequence is 14 residues long.

This chain links TRBV30 with TRBJ1-3; D is ambiguous. Trimming removed 3 bases from V and 2 bases from J, with 5 bases in between. Germline CDR1 is GTSNPN and CDR2 is SVGIG (reference sequence). This CDR3 is 12 amino acids long. This chain's CDR3 is CAWRAAGNTIYF. The DNA of the CDR3 is TGTGCCTGGAGGGCGGCTGGAAACACCATATATTTT.

This clone was seen more than once but under ten times. The J gene is TRBJ2-7, the V gene TRBV30; D might be TRBD2 (6 bases). V gave up 4 bases and J gave up 2 bases, with 12 bases separating them. Germline CDR1 and CDR2: GTSNPN and SVGIG (reference sequence). The CDR3 sequence is 13 residues long. CDR3: CAWTPGVAYEQYF. CDR3 bases: TGTGCCTGGACCCCGGGGGTGGCCTACGAGCAGTACTTC.

The genes are TRBV28 and TRBJ1-2; TRBD1 matches 7 bases. The length of the CDR3 is 16 residues. Trimming cost V 8 bases and J 0 bases; bases outside gene matches: 12. Germline V lookup: CDR1 MDHEN, CDR2 SYDVKM. CDR3 sequence: CASGPGTAASNYGYTF. The CDR3 DNA is TGTGCCAGCGGCCCCGGGACAGCCGCTTCTAACTATGGCTACACCTTC.

The count of this clone is one. The chain has TRBV6-5 and TRBJ1-2; D not certain. This CDR3 comprises 16 residues. CDR1 is MNHEY and CDR2 is SVGAGI in the germline V gene. The V end was cut by 0 bases, the J end by 2 bases, with 13 bases between. Here the CDR3 reads CASSYSLGIENYGYTF. Written as DNA, the CDR3 is TGTGCCAGCAGTTACTCGCTGGGGATTGAGAACTATGGCTACACCTTC.

This clone showed up just a few times. This chain links TRBV7-8 with TRBJ1-1; D is undetermined. Germline V gives CDR1 SGHVS, CDR2 FQNEAQ. This CDR3 spans 13 amino acids. V was trimmed by 0 bases and J by 4 bases, leaving 6 bases between them. CDR3 nucleotides: TGTGCCAGCAGCTTAGCCGCGGTCACTGAAGCTTTCTTT. This encodes CASSLAAVTEAFF.

The rearrangement uses TRBV11-2 and TRBJ1-1; D perhaps matches TRBD1 (5 bases). CDR3 length equals 16 residues. The V gene lost 2 bases and the J gene lost 10 bases, with 23 bases spanning the gap. Germline-derived CDR1 and CDR2 are SGHAT and FQNNGV. The CDR3 DNA reads as TGTGCCAGCAGCTTAACCAACGGGGCAAGATCACCGTCAGCTTTCTTT. Encoded protein: CASSLTNGARSPSAFF.

Only a few counts were recorded for this clone. This chain connects TRBV7-8 to TRBJ2-2; D remains unclear. The CDR3 extends over 12 amino acids. Germline V gene sequence: CDR1 SGHVS, CDR2 FQNEAQ. V was cut by 1 base and J by 5 bases, with 2 bases left in between. Here the CDR3 DNA reads TGTGCCAGCAGCTTAGTGACCGGGGAGCTGTTTTTT. This codes for CASSLVTGELFF.

The V gene is TRBV18, the J gene TRBJ2-7; TRBD2 is a possible D gene (6 bases). This CDR3 comprises 15 residues. Trimming took 2 bases from V and 3 from J, leaving 14 bases between them. Germline CDR1 KGHSH, CDR2 LQKENI. Here the CDR3 reads CASSPRRGSDYEQYF. In DNA form, the CDR3 reads TGTGCCAGCTCACCAAGGAGGGGTTCAGACTACGAGCAGTACTTC.

This clone has a handful of counts. The gene calls are TRBV5-4 and TRBJ1-4, with D possibly TRBD1 on 5 matching bases. V lost 1 base to trimming and J lost 4 bases, with 11 bases between them. Germline V lookup: CDR1 SGHNT, CDR2 YYREEE (reference sequence). The CDR3 runs 15 residues. CDR3 region: CASSLQGGGNEKLFF. The DNA of the CDR3 is TGTGCCAGCAGCTTGCAGGGCGGTGGTAATGAAAAACTGTTTTTT.

This clone occurred a few times. The chain employs TRBV6-1 and TRBJ1-5; the D is unclear. The CDR3 has 13 amino acids. The V gene lost 2 bases and the J gene lost 8 bases, with 10 bases spanning the gap. The germline V gene encodes CDR1 MNHNS and CDR2 SASEGT. The chain's CDR3 is CASSEIPVEPQHF. CDR3 nucleotides: TGTGCCAGCAGTGAAATTCCCGTAGAGCCCCAGCATTTT.

The chain recombines TRBV27 with TRBJ2-2, with D unclear. With 3 bases removed from V and 1 base from J, the gap between germline ends came to 9 bases. Germline V gene lookup returns CDR1 MNHEY and CDR2 SMNVEV (reference sequence). The CDR3 runs to 15 residues. For the CDR3, the DNA is TGTGCCAGCAGTTTCGACACCTTGAACACCGGGGAGCTGTTTTTT. Translated: CASSFDTLNTGELFF.

This chain links TRBV9 with TRBJ1-6; 8 positions agree with TRBD1. Germline-derived CDR1 and CDR2 are SGDLS and YYNGEE. This CDR3 is 15 amino acids long. The ends lost 3 bases at V and 7 bases at J; junction bases unmatched: 6. CDR3 bases: TGTGCCAGCAGCGCCGGACAGGGAACCAATTCACCCCTCCACTTT. Protein: CASSAGQGTNSPLHF.

This clone was detected many times. The chain combines TRBV30 with TRBJ1-5, with D unclear. In germline, CDR1 is GTSNPN, CDR2 SVGIG (reference sequence). Deletions cut 0 bases from V and 8 bases from J, with 11 bases between. CDR3 length: 13 amino acids. CDR3 DNA: TGTGCCTGGAGTGTAGACCCGACGGAGCCCCAGCATTTT. Translation gives CAWSVDPTEPQHF.

This clone was observed a handful of times. The CDR3 protein is CASSEASGVLGYNEQFF. As DNA, the CDR3 is TGTGCCAGCAGTGAAGCTTCGGGCGTTTTAGGATACAATGAGCAGTTCTTC. This rearrangement joins TRBV2 to TRBJ2-1; D uncertain. The CDR3 has 17 amino acids. The V end was cut by 0 bases, the J end by 4 bases, with 16 bases between. CDR1 and CDR2 from the germline V gene are SNHLY and FYNNEI.

The chain joins TRBV7-6 to TRBJ1-6; D unclear. The V gene's germline CDR1 is SGHVS and CDR2 FNYEAQ. Trimming shortened V by 4 bases and J by 8 bases, and 3 bases separated the two germline ends. The CDR3 runs to 11 residues. The CDR3 protein is CASSSDSPLHF. The CDR3 nucleotides read TGTGCCAGCAGCTCGGATTCACCCCTCCACTTT.

This CDR3 reads CATSRDRGLNSPLHF. CDR3 bases: TGTGCCACCAGCAGAGACAGGGGGCTCAATTCACCCCTCCACTTT. The genes are TRBV15 and TRBJ1-6; 8 bases align to TRBD1. The junction had 2 bases not matched to a gene; V was cut back by 0 bases and J by 7 bases. This CDR3 has 15 amino acids. Germline-derived CDR1 and CDR2 are LNHNV and YYDKDF (reference sequence). The whole variable domain, remainder taken from reference TRBV15 and TRBJ1-6, is DAMVIQNPRYQVTQFGKPVTLSCSQTLNHNVMYWYQQKSSQAPKLLFHYYDKDFNNEADTPDNFQSRRPNTSFCFLDIRSPGLGDTAMYLCATSRDRGLNSPLHFGNGTRLTVT.